This T cell receptor (beta chain) came from a study of response to subunit inactivated influenza vaccine (dated 2018 in TCRdb). For the wider study: To follow how T cells responded to a trivalent subunit inactivated influenza vaccine, the researchers relied on deep quantitative profiling of the T cell receptor repertoire.

With respect to this clonotype: Its recognized antigen is unknown. Per-base qualities were not stored, and no clone one base away is much larger.

CDR1 and CDR2 (SGHVS, FQNEAQ) derive from the germline V gene. Relative to germline, V is 2 bases shorter and J is 4 bases shorter, with 14 bases between their ends. Its CDR3 holds 15 amino acids, cysteine through phenylalanine. Only the CDR3 DNA is retained, 45 bases long and in frame from the first base. The protocol used for the library was RT-PCR. Sequencing was carried out with an Illumina HiSeq 2500. TCRdb reprocessed the public reads (quality trimming at Q25 with fastp, clone calling with MiXCR) and kept in-frame beta chains. For every CDR3 protein sequence, its rows merge into one entry that carries the most common genes and DNA. The sample table holds about 780,000 distinct CDR3 sequences, of which 15% to 20% were seen once. Clones ranked in the top ten supply 11% of the sample. Summary of the overall study and its limitations: The authors proposed that each seasonal influenza vaccination may bring in only a limited number of new T cells.

This clonotype was obtained from a man in his fifties who received an inactivated influenza vaccine. Donor details come from another sample of the same person, matched by shared clones. This specimen was PBMCs from blood, taken approximately 5 days after vaccination. This receptor chain uses TRBV7-8 and TRBJ2-5; the D gene is perhaps TRBD2, from 6 matching bases. The CDR3 corresponds to CASSLRGKWGETQYF. At the DNA level, the sequence is TGTGCCAGCAGCTTACGGGGGAAGTGGGGAGAGACCCAGTACTTC.